The clone carrying this TCR beta chain occurred many times. Its antigen is not known. This sample was taken from a study of T cells in Graves' hyperthyroidism and ophthalmopathy. General study findings and limits: Blood held most thyroid clonotypes expanded above 0.001 frequency.

RNA transcripts provided the source from which TCR beta CDR3 regions were amplified. HTBI primers were the set used in a first-round RT-PCR of the TCR CDR3. TCRdb reprocessed the multiplex PCR reads with MiXCR, giving one entry per CDR3 protein. The sample includes 300,000 to 400,000 distinct CDR3 sequences, over 10% of them seen just once. Hyperthyroidism, newly diagnosed and lasting under 2 months, affected patients aged 18 to 65. It was less than 13 ml of fresh peripheral blood that supplied the PBMCs. V lost 7 bases to trimming and J lost 0 bases; unmatched junction nucleotides: 8. Germline CDR1 is DFQATT and CDR2 is SNEGSKA (reference sequence). CDR3 length: 15 residues.

The sequenced sample consisted of blood. This clonotype was obtained from a young woman with Graves' hyperthyroidism. This chain uses TRBV20-1 with TRBJ1-2; 10 bases map to TRBD1. The CDR3 is CSVPGQGFSNYGYTF. CDR3 DNA: TGCAGTGTTCCGGGACAGGGGTTCTCTAACTATGGCTACACCTTC.